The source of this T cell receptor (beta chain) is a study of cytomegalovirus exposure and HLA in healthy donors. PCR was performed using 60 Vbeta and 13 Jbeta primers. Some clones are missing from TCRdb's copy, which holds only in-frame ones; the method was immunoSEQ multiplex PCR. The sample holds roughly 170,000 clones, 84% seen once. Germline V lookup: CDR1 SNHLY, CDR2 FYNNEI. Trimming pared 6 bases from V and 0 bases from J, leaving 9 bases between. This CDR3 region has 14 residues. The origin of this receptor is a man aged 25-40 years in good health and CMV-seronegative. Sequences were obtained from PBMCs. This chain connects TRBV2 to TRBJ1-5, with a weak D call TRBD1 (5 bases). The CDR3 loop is CASRAGFSNQPQHF. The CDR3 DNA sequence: TGTGCCAGCAGAGCAGGGTTTAGCAATCAGCCCCAGCATTTT.